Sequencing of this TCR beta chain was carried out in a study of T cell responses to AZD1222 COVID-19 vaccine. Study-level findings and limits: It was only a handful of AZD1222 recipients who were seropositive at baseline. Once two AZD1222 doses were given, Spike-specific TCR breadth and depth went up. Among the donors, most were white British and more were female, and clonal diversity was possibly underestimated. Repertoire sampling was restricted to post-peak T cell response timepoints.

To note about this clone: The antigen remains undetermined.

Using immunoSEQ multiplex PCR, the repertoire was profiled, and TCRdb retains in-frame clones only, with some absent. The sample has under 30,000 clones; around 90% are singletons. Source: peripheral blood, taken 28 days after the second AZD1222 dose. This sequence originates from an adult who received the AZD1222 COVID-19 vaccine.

CDR3: CASSLGGSVSYEQYF. The DNA of the CDR3 is TGCGCCAGCAGCTTGGGTGGTAGCGTCTCCTACGAGCAGTACTTC. This sequence joins TRBV5-1 and TRBJ2-7, with a possible D match to TRBD2 (5 bases). The V end was cut by 0 bases, the J end by 0 bases, with 10 bases between. Per the germline V gene, CDR1 is SGHRS and CDR2 is YFSETQ. The CDR3 length is 15 residues.